Shown below are 10 T cell receptor beta chains from a single sample sequenced in a study of cytomegalovirus exposure and HLA in healthy donors. This PCR relied on a set of 60 Vbeta primers and 13 Jbeta primers. TCRdb's copy holds only in-frame clones and misses some; the assay was immunoSEQ multiplex PCR. The sample holds just over 200,000 clones, under 85% seen once. Source material: PBMCs. The receptors originated from a man aged 50 to 60 in good health and CMV-seronegative.

This clone was counted once. This chain uses TRBV9 with TRBJ2-5; 9 nucleotides agree with TRBD2. The germline V gene encodes CDR1 SGDLS and CDR2 YYNGEE. V dropped 1 base and J dropped 2; count of bases not matched to a gene: 3. This CDR3 region has 15 residues. The CDR3 DNA is TGTGCCAGCAGCGTAACTAGCGGGCTTCAAGAGACCCAGTACTTC. Protein: CASSVTSGLQETQYF.

The chain uses TRBV6-5 and TRBJ1-5, with TRBD1 identical over 7 bases. V lost 5 bases to trimming and J lost 4 bases; unmatched junction nucleotides: 5. The CDR3 is 14 amino acids. Per germline, CDR1 MNHEY and CDR2 SVGAGI. CDR3 nucleotide sequence: TGTGCCAGCAGTCGGACAGGTTTAAATCAGCCCCAGCATTTT. Its protein is CASSRTGLNQPQHF.

In the case of this clone: The junction differs from germline at one of its ends, possibly a read error. Other DNA sequences in this sample translate to the same CDR3. This sequence joins TRBV6-6 and TRBJ1-2; weak D call: TRBD1 (5 bases). Looked up from germline, CDR1 is MNHNY and CDR2 is SVGAGI (reference sequence). The CDR3 runs to 15 residues. As DNA, the CDR3 is TGCGCCAGCAGTTCCCTGACTCAGGGAGGCTATGGCTACACCTTC. This sequence encodes CASSSLTQGGYGYTF.

In its sample, this clone was seen many times. The chain employs TRBV18 and TRBJ2-1; TRBD2 matches 9 bases. J was trimmed by 8 bases and V by 2 bases; bases with no gene match: 7. The CDR3 covers 15 residues. The V gene's germline CDR1 is KGHSH and CDR2 LQKENI. The CDR3 DNA follows: TGTGCCAGCTCACCAGGCACTAGCGGGTTCGATGAGCAGTTCTTC. Its protein is CASSPGTSGFDEQFF.

This chain joins TRBV6-1 and TRBJ2-7, with 10 positions matching TRBD1. This CDR3 contains 14 residues. V lost 6 bases, J lost 3 bases, and 5 bases stayed unmatched. Germline loops: CDR1 MNHNS, CDR2 SASEGT. CDR3 residues: CASSWGTGDYEQYF. In DNA, the CDR3 is TGTGCCAGCAGCTGGGGGACAGGGGACTACGAGCAGTACTTC.

The rearrangement joins TRBV7-6 to TRBJ1-2; D ambiguous. Germline-derived CDR1 and CDR2 are SGHVS and FNYEAQ. The V end lost 2 bases, the J end lost 4 bases, and 11 bases lay between the germline ends. The CDR3 totals 14 residues. CDR3 sequence (DNA): TGTGCCAGCAGCTTAAACTACGGCTCCTATGGCTACACCTTC. This codes for CASSLNYGSYGYTF. Looking up the rest from reference TRBV7-6 and TRBJ1-2 gives the full variable domain: GAGVSQSPRYKVTKRGQDVALRCDPISGHVSLYWYRQALGQGPEFLTYFNYEAQQDKSGLPNDRFSAERPEGSISTLTIQRTEQRDSAMYRCASSLNYGSYGYTFGSGTRLTVV.

This sequence joins TRBV5-4 and TRBJ2-3, with 8 positions matching TRBD2. The V segment lost 3 bases and the J segment 1 base; nucleotides outside the gene matches: 4. The CDR3 extends over 15 amino acids. Germline CDR1 is SGHNT and CDR2 is YYREEE (reference sequence). The CDR3 sequence is CASSSTSGRTDTQYF. The DNA for the CDR3 is TGTGCCAGCAGCTCAACTAGCGGCCGCACAGATACGCAGTATTTT.

This chain uses TRBV15 with TRBJ1-1; TRBD1 matches 11 bases. This CDR3 contains 15 residues. Germline assignment: CDR1 LNHNV and CDR2 YYDKDF (reference sequence). Losses at the gene ends were 5 bases for V and 5 bases for J; bases not matched to a gene: 7. As DNA, the CDR3 is TGTGCCACCAGCGGGGGGACAGGGGGGAAAACTGAAGCTTTCTTT. The encoded protein is CATSGGTGGKTEAFF.

V gene TRBV5-6 combines with J gene TRBJ2-3; weak D call: TRBD2 (6 bases). The CDR3 spans 15 residues. CDR1 is SGHDT and CDR2 is YYEEEE in the germline V gene. Trimming removed 0 bases at V and 2 bases at J, with 10 bases between. The CDR3 nucleotides read TGTGCCAGCAGCTTGGAGGGACTCTACACAGATACGCAGTATTTT. Translation: CASSLEGLYTDTQYF.

This clone was found a few times. The CDR3 protein is CASSPKGQGAADGYTF. CDR3 coding DNA: TGTGCCAGCTCACCAAAAGGACAGGGCGCCGCGGACGGCTACACCTTC. V usage is TRBV18 and J usage is TRBJ1-2; 8 nucleotides agree with TRBD1. The CDR3 runs to 16 residues. Germline V gives CDR1 KGHSH, CDR2 LQKENI. With 2 bases clipped from V and 8 bases from J, the junction kept 13 bases outside the gene matches.